The T cell receptor (beta chain) under discussion was sequenced for a study of T cells in Graves' hyperthyroidism and ophthalmopathy. The study, taken as a whole, reports: Median prediction lead before ophthalmopathy onset was 6.5 months with the model.

V was cut by 2 bases and J by 1 base, with 17 bases left in between. Germline V lookup: CDR1 SGHTA, CDR2 FQGTGA. The CDR3 contains 17 residues. Investigators excluded patients with uncontrolled infection, other autoimmune disease, pregnancy or lactation. Amplification of TCR beta CDR3 regions was performed using RNA transcripts as template. The HTBI primer set drove a first-round RT-PCR of the TCR CDR3. TCRdb itself ran the multiplex PCR reads through MiXCR, one entry per CDR3 protein. The table includes about 420,000 distinct CDR3 sequences, roughly 13% detected once. This clonotype was counted many times. Its antigen is unidentified.

The sequenced sample consisted of blood. The sequence derives from a woman younger than 30 with Graves' hyperthyroidism. V is TRBV7-3 and J is TRBJ1-1; D might be TRBD1 (5 bases). CDR3 residues: CASSLYPIRGSNTEAFF. The DNA for the CDR3 is TGTGCCAGCAGCTTATATCCCATTAGGGGATCGAACACTGAAGCTTTCTTT.